This record covers a single T cell receptor (beta chain). TCRdb's table, derived via immunoSEQ multiplex PCR, lists solely in-frame clones and lacks some. The repertoire holds 120,000 or so clones, with roughly 85% as singletons. The data originate from a study of blood T cell repertoires in COVID-19. On the study more broadly: Italy, Spain and the United States were the sources of the convalescent and acute COVID-19 samples. The analysed material was cDNA or gDNA that came from T cells, B-cell-depleted T cells, or PBMCs.

V was trimmed by 0 bases and J by 3 bases, leaving 6 bases between them. This CDR3 comprises 14 residues. Germline CDR1 and CDR2: LGHDT and YNNKEL (reference sequence). The sequenced sample consisted of peripheral blood. The sequence was obtained from a man in his forties or fifties with acute or convalescent COVID-19. This chain connects TRBV3-1 (or the pseudogene TRBV3-2) to TRBJ1-5, with D hard to call. CDR3 sequence (DNA): TGTGCCAGCAGCCAAGACGTCTCCAATCAGCCCCAGCATTTT. Translated, it gives CASSQDVSNQPQHF.